This TCR beta chain was recovered during a study of T and B cells in COVID-19 patients (dated by TCRdb to about 2020). At the level of the whole study: In this study, adaptive immunity was profiled in COVID-19 patients who either had active infection or had recovered, using TRB and IGH repertoire sequencing of peripheral blood. A recovered cohort included more than 15 patients who provided roughly 22 samples, and most of these patients had mild to moderate COVID-19 treated on an outpatient basis. Patients in the recovered cohort had a median age of around 34 years, compared with over 60 years for patients in the active-infection cohort. Of the 20 patients in the active-infection cohort, over 10 were critically ill and needed mechanical ventilation or ECMO. In the active-infection cohort, about 90% of the roughly 20 patients had comorbidities linked to unfavorable COVID-19 outcome. The TCR and BCR sequence repository comprised over 35 patients and under 85 time points, with over 7 million TCR sequences analysed. A couple of patients belonged to both the recovered and active cohorts because samples were available from active disease and after recovery. Repertoire analyses used an age-matched reference group of approximately 40 healthy donors who were negative for COVID-19 antibodies as the comparison. Up to about 9 follow-up blood samples were collected per patient, with some samples spanning different disease stages in the same individual. Findings and caveats that apply to the study as a whole: Specific T cell subsets (CD4+/Treg/CD8+) and sorted SARS-CoV-2-responsive or tetramer+ T cells had not yet been sequenced, and these experiments were ongoing. TRBV/TRBJ gene usage was reported as strongly skewed in patients with COVID-19. It was stated that prospective validation of the reported TCR clusters was required before the clusters could be put to clinical use. A total of 2,000 to 2,500 exclusive TCR clusters, including 30 to 40 low-pGen clusters, were found in the recovered cohort. Few blood samples were available from mildly ill patients while symptoms were present, and early samples from severe cases were likewise scarce. The cohort was judged too small for assessing how HLA contributes to COVID-19 susceptibility or severity. During active COVID-19 the TRB repertoires were highly clonal, but at recovery diversity and richness rose above the levels seen in healthy donors.

Genomic DNA extracted from blood was used in amounts of roughly 220-500 ng for amplification of TRB repertoires. Comment on this clonotype: There is no known antigen for this receptor. The input lacks base qualities; no much larger clone sits a single base away.

Trimming costs V 4 bases and J 2 bases, and their ends lie 15 bases apart. The germline V gene yields SGHDT for CDR1 and YYEEEE for CDR2. From the cysteine up to the phenylalanine, the CDR3 has a length of 16 residues. Just CDR3 DNA is preserved here, 48 bases in frame from base 1. The sequencing machine was an Illumina MiSeq. Multiplex PCR with BIOMED2 TRB-A/B primer pools was used to amplify the TRB rearrangements. Illumina-compatible adapters and 7-nucleotide sample barcodes were attached to the amplicons in two consecutive PCRs. All library PCRs used Phusion HS II polymerase. The amplicons were purified from gel with the NucleoSpin Gel and PCR Clean-up kit, measured on Qubit, and then pooled at approximately 4.4 nM. Before Illumina next-generation sequencing, the quality of the amplicon pool was assessed on an Agilent 2100 Bioanalyzer. The published analysis was carried out like this. MiXCR 3.0.8 with the default MiXCR reference library was used to annotate TRB rearrangements. Sequences with fewer than 2 reads and non-productive reads were filtered out, and every unique CDR3 nucleotide sequence was treated as a single clone. Clonality, diversity, richness and V-J gene usage were computed in R 3.5.1. GLIPH2 was used to cluster TCRs based on CDR3 similarity, and OLGA was used to calculate the generation probabilities. GLIPH2 clusters were kept only when the clusters contained at least four unique TCR clonotypes present in at least three individuals. The public reads were run again by TCRdb, first through fastp at Q25 and then through MiXCR, and only productive beta chains were kept. Identical CDR3 proteins give one entry, which carries the most common genes and DNA. TCRdb, not the authors, supplied the V and J calls. The sample records under 8,500 distinct CDR3 sequences, under 40% of which are singletons. Clones ranked in the top ten supply around 25% of the sample.

This clonotype originated in a human donor who had recovered from COVID-19. The rearranged chain carries TRBV5-6 and TRBJ2-2; the D gene assignment is ambiguous. The source material was blood. The DNA reads TGTGCCAGCAGCCCCAGCGCCGGACCAAACACCGGGGAGCTGTTTTTT. Its protein product is CASSPSAGPNTGELFF.